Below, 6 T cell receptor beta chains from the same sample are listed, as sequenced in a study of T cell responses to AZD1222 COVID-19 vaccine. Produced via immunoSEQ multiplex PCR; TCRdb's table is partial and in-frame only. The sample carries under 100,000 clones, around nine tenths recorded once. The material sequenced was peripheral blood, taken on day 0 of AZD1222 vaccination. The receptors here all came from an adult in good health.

DNA of the CDR3: TGTGCCTGGGACGTAGCGGGAGGGAGCACAGATACGCAGTATTTT. It translates to CAWDVAGGSTDTQYF. The chain uses TRBV30 and TRBJ2-3; 11 positions agree with TRBD2. The germline CDR1 and CDR2 sequences are GTSNPN and SVGIG (reference sequence). After removal of 5 bases from V and 0 bases from J, the junction contained 4 bases not matched to a gene. There are 15 residues in the CDR3.

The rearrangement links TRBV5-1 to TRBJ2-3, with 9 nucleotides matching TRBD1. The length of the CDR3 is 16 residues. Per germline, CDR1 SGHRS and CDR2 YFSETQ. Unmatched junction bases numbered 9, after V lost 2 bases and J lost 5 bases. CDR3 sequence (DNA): TGCGCCAGCAGCTTAATCAACAGGGGGCAAGGAGATACGCAGTATTTT. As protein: CASSLINRGQGDTQYF.

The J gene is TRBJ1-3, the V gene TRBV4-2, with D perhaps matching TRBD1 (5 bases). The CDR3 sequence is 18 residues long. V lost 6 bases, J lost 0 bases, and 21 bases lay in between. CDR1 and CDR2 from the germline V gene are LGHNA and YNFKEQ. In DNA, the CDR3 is TGTGCCAGCAGTCGCCTACCAGGTGGGGGGATCTCTGGAAACACCATATATTTT. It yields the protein CASSRLPGGGISGNTIYF.

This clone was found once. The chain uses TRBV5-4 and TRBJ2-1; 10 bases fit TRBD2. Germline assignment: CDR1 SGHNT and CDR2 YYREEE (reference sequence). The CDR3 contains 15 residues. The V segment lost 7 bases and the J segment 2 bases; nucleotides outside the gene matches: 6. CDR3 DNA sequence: TGTGCCAGCCACAGCGGGAGGGTGACCTACAATGAGCAGTTCTTC. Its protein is CASHSGRVTYNEQFF.

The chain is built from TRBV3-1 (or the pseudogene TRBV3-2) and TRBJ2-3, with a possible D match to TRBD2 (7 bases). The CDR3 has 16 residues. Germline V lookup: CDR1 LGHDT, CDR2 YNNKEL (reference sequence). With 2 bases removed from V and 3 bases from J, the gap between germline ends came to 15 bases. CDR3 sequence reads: CASSQNGGRNTDTQYF. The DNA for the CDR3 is TGTGCCAGCAGCCAAAACGGGGGGCGGAATACAGATACGCAGTATTTT.

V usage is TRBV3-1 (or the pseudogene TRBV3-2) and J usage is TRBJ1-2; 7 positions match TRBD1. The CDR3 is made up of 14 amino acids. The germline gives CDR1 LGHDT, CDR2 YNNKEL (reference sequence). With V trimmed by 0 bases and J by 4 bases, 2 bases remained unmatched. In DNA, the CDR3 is TGTGCCAGCAGCCAAGATCGGGACAGCTATGGCTACACCTTC. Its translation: CASSQDRDSYGYTF.